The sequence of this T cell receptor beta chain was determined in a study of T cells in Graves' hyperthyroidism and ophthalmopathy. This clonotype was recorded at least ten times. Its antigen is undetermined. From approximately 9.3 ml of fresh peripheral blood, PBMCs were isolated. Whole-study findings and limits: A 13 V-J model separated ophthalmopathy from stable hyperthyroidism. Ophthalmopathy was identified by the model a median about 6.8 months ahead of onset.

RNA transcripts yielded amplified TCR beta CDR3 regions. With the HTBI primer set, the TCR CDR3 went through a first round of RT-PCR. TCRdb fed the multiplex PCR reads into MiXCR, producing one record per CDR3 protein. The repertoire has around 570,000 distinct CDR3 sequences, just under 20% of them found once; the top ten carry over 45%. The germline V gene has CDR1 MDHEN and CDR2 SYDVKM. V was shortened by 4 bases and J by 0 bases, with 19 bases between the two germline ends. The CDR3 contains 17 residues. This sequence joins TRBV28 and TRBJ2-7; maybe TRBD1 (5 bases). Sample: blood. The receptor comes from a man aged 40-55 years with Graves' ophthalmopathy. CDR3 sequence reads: CASSSQGVQAYSYEQYF. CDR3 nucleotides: TGTGCCAGCAGTTCCCAAGGGGTCCAGGCGTACTCCTACGAGCAGTACTTC.